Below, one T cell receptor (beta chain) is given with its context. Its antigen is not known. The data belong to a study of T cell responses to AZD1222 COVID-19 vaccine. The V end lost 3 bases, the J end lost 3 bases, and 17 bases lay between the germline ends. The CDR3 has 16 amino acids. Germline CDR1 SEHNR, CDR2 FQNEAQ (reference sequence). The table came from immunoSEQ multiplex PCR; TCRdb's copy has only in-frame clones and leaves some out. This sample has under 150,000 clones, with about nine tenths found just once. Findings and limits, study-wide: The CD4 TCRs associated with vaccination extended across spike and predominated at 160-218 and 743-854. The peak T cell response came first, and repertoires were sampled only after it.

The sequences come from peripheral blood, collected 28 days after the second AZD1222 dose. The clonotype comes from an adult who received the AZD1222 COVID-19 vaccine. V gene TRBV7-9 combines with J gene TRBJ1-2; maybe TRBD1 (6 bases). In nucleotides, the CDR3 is TGTGCCAGCAGCTTCTCAACAGGGCCGGGTGACTATGGCTACACCTTC. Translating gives CASSFSTGPGDYGYTF. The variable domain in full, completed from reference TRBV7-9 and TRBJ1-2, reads DTGVSQNPRHKITKRGQNVTFRCDPISEHNRLYWYRQTLGQGPEFLTYFQNEAQLEKSRLLSDRFSAERPKGSFSTLEIQRTEQGDSAMYLCASSFSTGPGDYGYTFGSGTRLTVV.